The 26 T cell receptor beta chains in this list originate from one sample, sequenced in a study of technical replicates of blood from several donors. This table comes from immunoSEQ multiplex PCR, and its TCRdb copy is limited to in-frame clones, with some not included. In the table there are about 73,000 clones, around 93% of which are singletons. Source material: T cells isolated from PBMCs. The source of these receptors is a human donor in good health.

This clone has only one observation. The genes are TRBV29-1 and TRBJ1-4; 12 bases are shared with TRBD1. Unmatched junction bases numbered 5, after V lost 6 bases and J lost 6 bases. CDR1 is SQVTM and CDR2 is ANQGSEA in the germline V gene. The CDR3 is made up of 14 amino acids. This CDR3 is CSVGTGGYDEKLFF. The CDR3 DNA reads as TGCAGCGTCGGGACAGGGGGCTATGATGAAAAACTGTTTTTT. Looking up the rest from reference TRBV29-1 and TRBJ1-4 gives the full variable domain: SAVISQKPSRDICQRGTSLTIQCQVDSQVTMMFWYRQQPGQSLTLIATANQGSEATYESGFVIDKFPISRPNLTFSTLTVSNMSPEDSSIYLCSVGTGGYDEKLFFGSGTQLSVL.

CDR3 bases: TGTGCCAGCAGCTTGGTCCCGGGAAGCTCCTACGAGCAGTACTTC. This encodes CASSLVPGSSYEQYF. V gene TRBV5-4 combines with J gene TRBJ2-7, with a tentative D call TRBD2 (5 bases). The length of the CDR3 is 15 residues. The ends were cut back, 0 bases at V and 0 bases at J, with 10 bases in the middle. CDR1 SGHNT and CDR2 YYREEE come from the germline V gene (reference sequence). Full variable domain (rest looked up from reference TRBV5-4 and TRBJ2-7): ETGVTQSPTHLIKTRGQQVTLRCSSQSGHNTVSWYQQALGQGPQFIFQYYREEENGRGNFPPRFSGLQFPNYSSELNVNALELDDSALYLCASSLVPGSSYEQYFGPGTRLTVT.

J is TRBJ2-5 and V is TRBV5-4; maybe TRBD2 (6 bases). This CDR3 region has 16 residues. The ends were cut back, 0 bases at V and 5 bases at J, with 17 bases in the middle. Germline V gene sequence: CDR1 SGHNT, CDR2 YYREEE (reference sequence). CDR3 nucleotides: TGTGCCAGCAGCTTGGGGAAAGGAGGGCCGGGGGAGACCCAGTACTTC. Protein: CASSLGKGGPGETQYF.

The CDR3, as DNA: TGTGCCAGCAGCCTTTACTCGGGACAGGCTCTCTACAATGAGCAGTTCTTC. It specifies CASSLYSGQALYNEQFF. The chain joins TRBV5-8 to TRBJ2-1; 8 bases are shared with TRBD1. Germline CDR1 reads SGHTS; CDR2 reads YDEGEE. V trimming: 4 bases; J trimming: 3 bases; junction bases outside the gene matches: 12. This CDR3 region has 17 residues.

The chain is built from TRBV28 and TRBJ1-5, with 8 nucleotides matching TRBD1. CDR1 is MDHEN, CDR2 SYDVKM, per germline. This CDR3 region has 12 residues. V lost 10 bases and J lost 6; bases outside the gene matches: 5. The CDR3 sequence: CATQGAGQPQHF. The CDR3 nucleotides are TGTGCCACTCAGGGGGCGGGTCAGCCCCAGCATTTT.

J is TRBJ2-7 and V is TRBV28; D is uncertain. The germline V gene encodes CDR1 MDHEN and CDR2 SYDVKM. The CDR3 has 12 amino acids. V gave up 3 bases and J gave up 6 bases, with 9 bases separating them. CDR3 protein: CASSFGSPEQYF. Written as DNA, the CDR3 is TGTGCCAGCAGTTTCGGGTCTCCCGAGCAGTACTTC.

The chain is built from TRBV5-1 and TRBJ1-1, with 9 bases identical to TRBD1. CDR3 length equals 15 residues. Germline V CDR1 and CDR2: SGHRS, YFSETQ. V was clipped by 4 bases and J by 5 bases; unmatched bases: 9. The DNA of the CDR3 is TGCGCCAGCAGCAAGGACAGGGGTGGATTTACTGAAGCTTTCTTT. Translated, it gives CASSKDRGGFTEAFF. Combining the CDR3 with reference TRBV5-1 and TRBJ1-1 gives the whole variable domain KAGVTQTPRYLIKTRGQQVTLSCSPISGHRSVSWYQQTPGQGLQFLFEYFSETQRNKGNFPGRFSGRQFSNSRSEMNVSTLELGDSALYLCASSKDRGGFTEAFFGQGTRLTVV.

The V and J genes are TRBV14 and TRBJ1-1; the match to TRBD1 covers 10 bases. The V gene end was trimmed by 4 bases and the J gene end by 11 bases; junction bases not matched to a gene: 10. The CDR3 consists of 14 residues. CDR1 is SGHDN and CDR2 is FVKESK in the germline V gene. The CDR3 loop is CASSPTGGPVVAFF. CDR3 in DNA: TGTGCCAGCAGCCCGACAGGGGGCCCGGTGGTGGCTTTCTTT.

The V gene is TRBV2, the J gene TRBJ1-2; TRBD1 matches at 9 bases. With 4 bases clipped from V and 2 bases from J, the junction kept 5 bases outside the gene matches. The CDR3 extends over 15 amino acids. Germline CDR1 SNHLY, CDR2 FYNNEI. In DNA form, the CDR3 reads TGTGCCAGCAGTGCCCCTGGGACAGGGAACTATGGCTACACCTTC. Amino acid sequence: CASSAPGTGNYGYTF.

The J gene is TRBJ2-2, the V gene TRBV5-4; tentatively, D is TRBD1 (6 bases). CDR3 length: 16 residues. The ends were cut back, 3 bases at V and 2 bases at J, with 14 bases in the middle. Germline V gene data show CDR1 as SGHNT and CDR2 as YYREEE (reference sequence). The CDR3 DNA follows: TGTGCCAGCAGCTGGTATTCGGGACAAAACACCGGGGAGCTGTTTTTT. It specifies CASSWYSGQNTGELFF.

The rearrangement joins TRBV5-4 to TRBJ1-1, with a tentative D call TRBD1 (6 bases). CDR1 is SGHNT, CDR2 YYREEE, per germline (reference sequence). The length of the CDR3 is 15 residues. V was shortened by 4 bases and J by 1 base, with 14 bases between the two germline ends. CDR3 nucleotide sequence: TGTGCCAGCAGCGGTATGTTAGGGGGGAACACTGAAGCTTTCTTT. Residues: CASSGMLGGNTEAFF.

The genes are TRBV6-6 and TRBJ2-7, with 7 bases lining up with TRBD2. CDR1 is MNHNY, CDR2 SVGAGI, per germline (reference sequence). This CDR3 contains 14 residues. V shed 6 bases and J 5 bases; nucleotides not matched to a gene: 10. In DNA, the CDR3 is TGTGCCAGCAGCTCAAAACTAGCGTCCCACGAGCAGTACTTC. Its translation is CASSSKLASHEQYF.

The CDR3 loop reads CAWSQGRGIQPQHF. CDR3 sequence (DNA): TGTGCCTGGAGTCAGGGCCGGGGGATCCAGCCCCAGCATTTT. The rearrangement uses TRBV30 and TRBJ1-5; D may be TRBD1 (5 bases). The CDR3 spans 14 residues. Germline V lookup: CDR1 GTSNPN, CDR2 SVGIG (reference sequence). Trimming pared 2 bases from V and 7 bases from J, leaving 15 bases between.

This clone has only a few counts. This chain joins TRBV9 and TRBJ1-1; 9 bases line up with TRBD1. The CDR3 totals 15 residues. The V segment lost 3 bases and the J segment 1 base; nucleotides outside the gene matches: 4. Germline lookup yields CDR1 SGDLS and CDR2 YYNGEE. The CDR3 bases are TGTGCCAGCAGCGGACTACAGGGGGCGAACACTGAAGCTTTCTTT. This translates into CASSGLQGANTEAFF.

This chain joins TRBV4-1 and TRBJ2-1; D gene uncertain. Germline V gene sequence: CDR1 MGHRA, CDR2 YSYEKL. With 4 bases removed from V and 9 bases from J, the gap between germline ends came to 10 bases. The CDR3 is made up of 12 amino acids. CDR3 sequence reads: CASSPIVGEQFF. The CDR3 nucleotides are TGCGCCAGCAGCCCTATCGTTGGTGAGCAGTTCTTC.

CDR3 bases: TGTGCCAGTAGTATAGACGGGGTTATGACTAATGAAAAACTGTTTTTT. Its protein is CASSIDGVMTNEKLFF. This chain links TRBV19 with TRBJ1-4; D call uncertain. CDR1 is LNHDA and CDR2 is SQIVND in the germline V gene (reference sequence). V lost 0 bases, J lost 2 bases, and 10 bases lay in between. This CDR3 spans 16 amino acids.

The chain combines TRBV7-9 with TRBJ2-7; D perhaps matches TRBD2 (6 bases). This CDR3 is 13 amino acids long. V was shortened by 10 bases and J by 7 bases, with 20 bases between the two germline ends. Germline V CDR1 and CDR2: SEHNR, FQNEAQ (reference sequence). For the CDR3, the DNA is TGTGCCACCCACGTTTTTGGGGGGTTTGAGCAGTACTTC. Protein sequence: CATHVFGGFEQYF. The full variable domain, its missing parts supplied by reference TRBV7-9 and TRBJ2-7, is DTGVSQNPRHKITKRGQNVTFRCDPISEHNRLYWYRQTLGQGPEFLTYFQNEAQLEKSRLLSDRFSAERPKGSFSTLEIQRTEQGDSAMYLCATHVFGGFEQYFGPGTRLTVT.

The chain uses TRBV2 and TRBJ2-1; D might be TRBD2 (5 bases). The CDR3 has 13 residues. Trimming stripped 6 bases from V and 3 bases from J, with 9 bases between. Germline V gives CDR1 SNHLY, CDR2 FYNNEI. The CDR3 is CASRLAGYNEQFF. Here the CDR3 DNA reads TGTGCCAGCAGGCTCGCGGGCTACAATGAGCAGTTCTTC.

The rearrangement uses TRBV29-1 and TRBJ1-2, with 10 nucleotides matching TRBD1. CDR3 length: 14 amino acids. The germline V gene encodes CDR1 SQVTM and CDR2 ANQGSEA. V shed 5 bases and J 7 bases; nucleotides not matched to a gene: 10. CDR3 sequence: CSVWGGQGTPGYTF. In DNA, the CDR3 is TGCAGCGTTTGGGGGGGACAGGGGACACCTGGCTACACCTTC.

The DNA of the CDR3 is TGCGCCAGCAGCCCCGGTAACTCAGGGGATGGAAACACCATATATTTT. Protein: CASSPGNSGDGNTIYF. The chain joins TRBV5-1 to TRBJ1-3, with a possible D match to TRBD1 (6 bases). The CDR3 has 16 amino acids. Trimming cost V 4 bases and J 3 bases, with 17 bases left between them. Germline V gives CDR1 SGHRS, CDR2 YFSETQ.

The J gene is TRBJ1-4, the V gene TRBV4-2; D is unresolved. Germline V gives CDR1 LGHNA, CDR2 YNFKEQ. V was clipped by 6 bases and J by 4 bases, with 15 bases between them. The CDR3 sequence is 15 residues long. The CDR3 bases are TGTGCCAGCAGTCATATAGTAGAGAATAATGAAAAACTGTTTTTT. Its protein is CASSHIVENNEKLFF.

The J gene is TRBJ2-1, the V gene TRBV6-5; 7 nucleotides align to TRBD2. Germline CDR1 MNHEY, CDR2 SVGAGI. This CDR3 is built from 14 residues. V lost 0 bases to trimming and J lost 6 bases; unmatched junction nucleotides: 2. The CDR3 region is CASSYSGGGNEQFF. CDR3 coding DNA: TGTGCCAGCAGTTACTCGGGGGGGGGCAATGAGCAGTTCTTC.

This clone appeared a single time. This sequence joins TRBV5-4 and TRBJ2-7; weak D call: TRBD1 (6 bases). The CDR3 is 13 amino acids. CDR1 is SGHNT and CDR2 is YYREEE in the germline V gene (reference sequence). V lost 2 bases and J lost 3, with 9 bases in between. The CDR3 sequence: CASSFRDNYEQYF. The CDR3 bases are TGTGCCAGCAGCTTCCGGGACAACTACGAGCAGTACTTC.

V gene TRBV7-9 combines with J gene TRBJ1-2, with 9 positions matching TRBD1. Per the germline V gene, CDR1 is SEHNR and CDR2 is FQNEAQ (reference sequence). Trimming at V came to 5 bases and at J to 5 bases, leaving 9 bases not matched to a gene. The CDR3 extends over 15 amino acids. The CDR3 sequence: CASSPPPGQGYGYTF. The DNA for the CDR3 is TGTGCCAGCAGCCCCCCTCCGGGACAGGGTTATGGCTACACCTTC.

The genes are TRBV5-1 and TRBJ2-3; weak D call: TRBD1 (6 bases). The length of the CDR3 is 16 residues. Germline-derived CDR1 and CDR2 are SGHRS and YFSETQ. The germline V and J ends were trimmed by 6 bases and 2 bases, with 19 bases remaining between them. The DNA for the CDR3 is TGCGCCAGCACGACCCGTTCGACAGGTTACACAGATACGCAGTATTTT. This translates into CASTTRSTGYTDTQYF.

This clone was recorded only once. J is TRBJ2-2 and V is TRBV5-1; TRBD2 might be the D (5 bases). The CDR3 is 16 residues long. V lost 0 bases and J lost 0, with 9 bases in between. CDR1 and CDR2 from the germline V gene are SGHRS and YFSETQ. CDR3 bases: TGCGCCAGCAGCTTGGATGGGCGGGCGAACACCGGGGAGCTGTTTTTT. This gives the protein CASSLDGRANTGELFF.